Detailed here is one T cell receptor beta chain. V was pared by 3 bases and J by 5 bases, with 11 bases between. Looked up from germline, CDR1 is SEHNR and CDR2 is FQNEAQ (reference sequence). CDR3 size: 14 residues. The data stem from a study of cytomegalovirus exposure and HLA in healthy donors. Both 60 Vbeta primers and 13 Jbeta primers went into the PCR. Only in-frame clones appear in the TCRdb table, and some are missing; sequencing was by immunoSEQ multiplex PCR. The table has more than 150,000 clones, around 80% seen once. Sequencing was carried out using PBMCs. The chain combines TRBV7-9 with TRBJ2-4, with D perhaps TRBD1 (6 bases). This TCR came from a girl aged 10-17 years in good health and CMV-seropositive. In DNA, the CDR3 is TGTGCCAGCAGCTTTTTGGACAGCGAAAACATTCAGTACTTC. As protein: CASSFLDSENIQYF.